This record covers a single T cell receptor beta chain. The source of the sample is a study of CD8 T cells in Susac syndrome. Germline V gene sequence: CDR1 GTSNPN, CDR2 SVGIG (reference sequence). Trimming removed 0 bases at V and 6 bases at J, with 12 bases between. This CDR3 has 14 residues. The T cells that were sequenced for TCR beta were CD8+ and CD4+ cells from blood. Roughly 0.45 to 1 ug RNA was reverse transcribed with random hexamers. TCRdb used MiXCR to reprocess the immunoSEQ multiplex PCR reads, holding one entry per CDR3 protein. The repertoire includes about 120,000 distinct CDR3 sequences, around 93% of them detected once, and about 0.12% sits in the top ten.

The sequence was collected from a human donor in good health. The sample consisted of CD8+ T cells from PBMCs. V gene TRBV30 combines with J gene TRBJ2-4, with a tentative D call TRBD1 (6 bases). CDR3 sequence: CAWSVDGRGNIQYF. The CDR3 DNA sequence: TGTGCCTGGAGTGTTGACGGCAGGGGAAACATTCAGTACTTC.